The clone carrying this TCR beta chain was detected only once. Antigen unknown. Sequencing used immunoSEQ multiplex PCR; TCRdb keeps in-frame clones, though not all of them. The sample shows 600,000 or so clones, about 95% of them seen only once. The sample is drawn from a study of shared clonotypes between healthy human individuals. Study-level information: Donors had three CD4 naive, three CD4 memory, two CD8 naive and one CD8 memory plate apiece. Study-wide findings and caveats: Shared clonotypes across all four donors exceeded non-shared ones in generation probability. As a rule, naive subsets had a larger estimated richness than memory subsets.

CD45RO-negative CD8 cells positively selected for CCR7 made up the naive population, which excluded terminally differentiated effector memory CD45RA+ cells. Healthy HIV-negative adults with no recent acute infections or vaccinations were recruited as donors. Germline V gene data show CDR1 as SQVTM and CDR2 as ANQGSEA. This CDR3 contains 12 residues. V shed 5 bases, J shed 3 bases, and the junction held 4 bases outside the gene matches. This TCR was recovered from a woman aged 25 to 39 in good health. The source material was naive CD8+ T cells sorted from blood. The chain joins TRBV29-1 to TRBJ2-7; TRBD1 aligns across 7 bases. The CDR3, as DNA: TGCAGCGTTCGGGACAGAGACTACGAGCAGTACTTC. It encodes CSVRDRDYEQYF.